The 13 T cell receptor beta chains below all came from one sample that was sequenced in a study of T-cell memory formation after mild COVID-19. TCRdb called the 5' RACE reads again in MiXCR, with one record for every CDR3 protein. The sample lists some 120,000 distinct CDR3 sequences, 16% seen once, with about 15% in the top ten. The sample comprised PBMCs or a T cell subset sorted from them (not recorded which). These TCRs come from an adult woman who had mild COVID-19 (a few samples of this study predate the infection). Cell type and time point are not known.

The chain combines TRBV5-1 with TRBJ2-3; maybe TRBD2 (6 bases). Germline CDR1 and CDR2: SGHRS and YFSETQ. Trimming pared 3 bases from V and 2 bases from J, leaving 7 bases between. The CDR3 spans 13 residues. Here the CDR3 DNA reads TGCGCCAGCAGCTCGGGGGACACAGATACGCAGTATTTT. It yields the protein CASSSGDTDTQYF.

About this clonotype itself: A read error may account for a junction end that differs from germline. The J gene is TRBJ2-5, the V gene TRBV30; D is possibly TRBD2 (6 bases). CDR3 size: 11 residues. Germline lookup yields CDR1 GTSNPN and CDR2 SVGIG (reference sequence). This CDR3 is CAWSVRETQHF. The CDR3 nucleotides are TGTGCCTGGAGTGTACGGGAGACCCAGCACTTC.

The rearrangement links TRBV6-1 to TRBJ2-3; 9 positions match TRBD1. V lost 5 bases and J lost 4; bases outside the gene matches: 19. Per the germline V gene, CDR1 is MNHNS and CDR2 is SASEGT. CDR3 length equals 19 residues. CDR3 protein: CASSNKVSGTGNPADTQYF. The CDR3 DNA is TGTGCCAGCAGTAACAAAGTATCCGGGACAGGGAACCCCGCAGATACGCAGTATTTT.

The genes are TRBV7-9 and TRBJ1-1, with a tentative D call TRBD1 (5 bases). Looked up from germline, CDR1 is SEHNR and CDR2 is FQNEAQ (reference sequence). The length of the CDR3 is 14 residues. V dropped 1 base and J dropped 10 bases, with 16 bases sitting between them. The CDR3 here is CASSLETWGVGAFF. Here the CDR3 DNA reads TGTGCCAGCAGCTTAGAGACGTGGGGGGTCGGAGCTTTCTTT.

The V call is TRBV5-5, the J call TRBJ1-2; TRBD1 agrees at 7 bases. Germline CDR1 and CDR2: SGHKS and YYEKEE (reference sequence). V lost 2 bases and J lost 8; bases outside the gene matches: 24. This CDR3 region has 19 residues. The chain's CDR3 is CASSFDSLTGINQGSGYTF. CDR3 DNA sequence: TGTGCCAGCAGCTTTGATAGTCTGACAGGGATAAATCAAGGGAGCGGCTACACCTTC.

This clonotype has only a few counts. The V and J genes are TRBV4-1 and TRBJ1-2; 9 positions match TRBD1. The CDR3 is made up of 13 amino acids. V lost 6 bases and J lost 6; bases outside the gene matches: 5. Germline V gives CDR1 MGHRA, CDR2 YSYEKL. The CDR3 DNA reads as TGCGCCAGCAGGGGGACAGGGTTGGATGGCTACACCTTC. Protein sequence: CASRGTGLDGYTF.

The V gene is TRBV5-1, the J gene TRBJ1-4, with D possibly matching TRBD1 (6 bases). This CDR3 spans 15 amino acids. Germline assignment: CDR1 SGHRS and CDR2 YFSETQ. The germline V and J ends were trimmed by 4 bases and 5 bases, with 15 bases remaining between them. The CDR3 region has the DNA TGCGCCAGCAGCCTCCAGGGGATCCCAAATGAAAAACTGTTTTTT. This translates into CASSLQGIPNEKLFF.

V and J are TRBV7-9 and TRBJ2-5, with a weak D call TRBD1 (5 bases). Germline CDR1 SEHNR, CDR2 FQNEAQ (reference sequence). Trimming left V 7 bases short and J 3 bases short, with 9 bases between. The CDR3 length is 12 residues. The CDR3 region has the DNA TGTGCCAGCAAGGGGTCAAAAGAGACCCAGTACTTC. Translating gives CASKGSKETQYF.

This clonotype occurred a few times. V usage is TRBV7-8 and J usage is TRBJ2-1; 8 bases align to TRBD1. The CDR3 runs 15 residues. Per the germline V gene, CDR1 is SGHVS and CDR2 is FQNEAQ. Unmatched junction bases numbered 5, after V lost 5 bases and J lost 2 bases. The CDR3 is CASSETGATYNEQFF. In DNA form, the CDR3 reads TGTGCCAGCAGCGAGACAGGGGCTACCTACAATGAGCAGTTCTTC.

This chain connects TRBV6-2 or TRBV6-3 to TRBJ2-1, with 9 bases aligning to TRBD1. Germline CDR1 reads MNHEY; CDR2 reads SVGEGT. Losses at the gene ends were 4 bases for V and 0 bases for J; bases not matched to a gene: 4. There are 16 residues in the CDR3. In DNA form, the CDR3 reads TGTGCCAGCAGTTCCGGGACAGGGTACTCCTACAATGAGCAGTTCTTC. Translated: CASSSGTGYSYNEQFF.

The chain carries TRBV30 and TRBJ2-2, with D hard to call. Trimming cost V 4 bases and J 4 bases, with 10 bases left between them. Germline-derived CDR1 and CDR2 are GTSNPN and SVGIG (reference sequence). This CDR3 spans 13 amino acids. The CDR3 sequence is CAWNFITTGELFF. The CDR3 DNA is TGTGCCTGGAATTTTATCACCACCGGGGAGCTGTTTTTT.

The rearrangement uses TRBV12-3 or TRBV12-4 and TRBJ1-1; maybe TRBD1 (6 bases). Between the trimmed V and J ends, which lost 11 bases and 0 bases, there was a span of 19 bases. This CDR3 contains 15 residues. DNA for the CDR3: TGTGCCTCCGGCAAGGACGGGGGCCTGAACACTGAAGCTTTCTTT. This encodes CASGKDGGLNTEAFF.

This clonotype turned up a few times. The chain combines TRBV4-3 with TRBJ2-2, with D possibly TRBD2 on 6 matching bases. The CDR3 is 15 amino acids. The germline CDR1 and CDR2 sequences are LGHNA and YSLEER. The V end lost 4 bases, the J end lost 7 bases, and 16 bases lay between the germline ends. CDR3 in DNA: TGCGCCAGCAGCCCTTATAGCGGAACAGGCGGGGAGCTGTTTTTT. Amino acid sequence: CASSPYSGTGGELFF.